These 6 T cell receptor beta chains originate from one sample sequenced in a study of early stage breast cancer tumors. Assay used: immunoSEQ multiplex PCR; TCRdb lists only in-frame clones, some missing. The table lists fewer than 80,000 clones, 65% to 85% of them singletons. Input material: blood. The receptors stem from a person aged 40-50 years with breast cancer.

This rearrangement joins TRBV6-6 to TRBJ2-1; D not resolved. Looked up from germline, CDR1 is MNHNY and CDR2 is SVGAGI (reference sequence). Trimming left V 2 bases short and J 7 bases short, with 3 bases between. The length of the CDR3 is 11 residues. CDR3 DNA sequence: TGTGCCAGCAGTTACCGGAATGAGCAGTTCTTC. Residues: CASSYRNEQFF.

This clone occurred a few times. V and J are TRBV7-3 and TRBJ2-3; D ambiguous. Trimming left V 2 bases short and J 0 bases short, with 9 bases between. CDR1 is SGHTA and CDR2 is FQGTGA in the germline V gene. The CDR3 runs to 15 residues. This chain's CDR3 is CASSLDEISTDTQYF. In DNA form, the CDR3 reads TGTGCCAGCAGCTTAGATGAGATTAGCACAGATACGCAGTATTTT.

V and J are TRBV10-1 and TRBJ2-2; TRBD2 agrees at 9 bases. In germline, CDR1 is WNHNN, CDR2 SYGVQD (reference sequence). The CDR3 is 16 amino acids. The J segment lost 5 bases and the V segment lost 3 bases, leaving 7 bases of the junction unmatched. CDR3 sequence (DNA): TGCGCCAGCAGTGAAGGGTCTAGCGGGATGACCGGGGAGCTGTTTTTT. Its protein product is CASSEGSSGMTGELFF.

This clone was seen once. The V gene is TRBV30, the J gene TRBJ2-7, with D perhaps matching TRBD1 (6 bases). The germline V gene has CDR1 GTSNPN and CDR2 SVGIG (reference sequence). CDR3 size: 12 residues. The germline V and J ends were trimmed by 8 bases and 4 bases, with 15 bases remaining between them. CDR3 nucleotides: TGTGCCGGCTCCAGGGGTATTTACGAGCAGTACTTC. Translating gives CAGSRGIYEQYF.

Ten or more counts support this clone. The V gene is TRBV19, the J gene TRBJ2-6, with TRBD2 identical over 9 bases. This CDR3 region has 16 residues. Trimming cost V 3 bases and J 0 bases; bases outside gene matches: 0. The germline gives CDR1 LNHDA, CDR2 SQIVND (reference sequence). This CDR3 is CASSISGSSGANVLTF. Written as DNA, the CDR3 is TGTGCCAGTAGTATTAGCGGGAGCTCTGGGGCCAACGTCCTGACTTTC.

The genes are TRBV5-6 and TRBJ1-2, with 12 bases that match TRBD1. The CDR3 is made up of 18 amino acids. V lost 4 bases, J lost 4 bases, and 14 bases stayed unmatched. In germline, CDR1 is SGHDT, CDR2 YYEEEE. The CDR3 nucleotides are TGTGCCAGCAGCAAACACCGGGACAGGGGGCTCCCTTCCTATGGCTACACCTTC. Protein sequence: CASSKHRDRGLPSYGYTF.